This T cell receptor (beta chain) is drawn from a study of T cells in Graves' hyperthyroidism and ophthalmopathy. Study findings and constraints: It was a median around 6 months before onset that the model predicted ophthalmopathy. The blood repertoire included most of the expanded thyroid clonotypes above 0.001.

Graves' hyperthyroidism was deemed stable absent ophthalmopathy progression within 18 months. A 10 ml volume of fresh peripheral blood provided the PBMCs. In this sample, this clonotype turned up many times. Its cognate antigen is unknown. The investigators amplified TCR beta CDR3 regions from RNA transcripts. First-round RT-PCR with HTBI primers amplified the TCR CDR3 region. Each CDR3 protein gets one entry after TCRdb re-called the multiplex PCR reads with MiXCR. Of about 210,000 distinct CDR3 sequences in the sample, 15% to 20% were seen once. CDR1 and CDR2 (germline): LNHDA, SQIVND (reference sequence). The ends were cut back, 6 bases at V and 3 bases at J, with 9 bases in the middle. This CDR3 spans 13 amino acids.

V is TRBV19 and J is TRBJ1-5, with a possible D match to TRBD1 (5 bases). Sample: blood. The sequence came from a middle-aged man with Graves' hyperthyroidism. CDR3 nucleotides: TGTGCCAGTAGAGGACAAGACAATCAGCCCCAGCATTTT. Translating gives CASRGQDNQPQHF. The variable domain in full, completed from reference TRBV19 and TRBJ1-5, reads DGGITQSPKYLFRKEGQNVTLSCEQNLNHDAMYWYRQDPGQGLRLIYYSQIVNDFQKGDIAEGYSVSREKKESFPLTVTSAQKNPTAFYLCASRGQDNQPQHFGDGTRLSIL.